Sequencing of this T cell receptor beta chain was carried out in a study of low-dose radiotherapy and immunotherapy resistance in tumors. As for the study in general: Participants in Cohort 2 were given 1 Gy per fraction every two weeks, for 13 Gy over 26 weeks. Oral administration of aspirin 300 mg daily occurred for four cycles, commencing at cycle 1 day 1.

Germline V gene data show CDR1 as SGDLS and CDR2 as YYNGEE. The CDR3 extends over 15 amino acids. Trimming removed 4 bases from V and 2 bases from J; junction bases left unmatched: 8. Alpha- and beta-chain coverage of first-strand cDNA came from TRAV- and TRBV-specific primers. For amplifying TCRs, the PCR ran for 15 to 20 cycles with Phusion, which was used together with a constant-region primer and the adapter on the V primers. TCRdb reprocessed the reads with MiXCR, giving one entry per CDR3 protein. The sample includes about 80,000 distinct CDR3 sequences, around a sixth of them seen just once. Time point meaning: after trial treatment. The treatment was: LDRT plus nivolumab, ipilimumab, low-dose cyclophosphamide and aspirin (RACIN trial). This clonotype was detected ten times or more.

The gene calls are TRBV9 and TRBJ2-5, with TRBD1 identical over 7 bases. This specimen was PBMCs, taken after low-dose radiotherapy plus immunotherapy. This receptor was identified in a male donor with prostate cancer. CDR3 residues: CASSLGTVAQETQYF. The CDR3 DNA reads TGTGCCAGCAGCCTTGGGACAGTAGCACAAGAGACCCAGTACTTC. The full variable domain, rest sourced from reference TRBV9 and TRBJ2-5, is DSGVTQTPKHLITATGQRVTLRCSPRSGDLSVYWYQQSLDQGLQFLIQYYNGEERAKGNILERFSAQQFPDLHSELNLSSLELGDSALYFCASSLGTVAQETQYFGPGTRLLVL.